Below are 22 T cell receptor beta chains sequenced from a single sample in a study of T cell responses to AZD1222 COVID-19 vaccine. Method: immunoSEQ multiplex PCR; TCRdb's copy keeps in-frame clones and lacks some. There are about 87,000 clones in the sample; around nine tenths occur only once, and less than 3.5% lies in the top ten. The sequences come from peripheral blood, collected on day 0 of AZD1222 vaccination. All receptors derive from an adult in good health.

This chain links TRBV3-1 (or the pseudogene TRBV3-2) with TRBJ1-1, with D perhaps matching TRBD1 (6 bases). Germline-derived CDR1 and CDR2 are LGHDT and YNNKEL (reference sequence). The CDR3 runs to 14 residues. V gave up 5 bases and J gave up 2 bases, with 12 bases separating them. The CDR3 loop reads CASSLLQGNTEAFF. The CDR3 bases are TGTGCCAGCAGCTTATTACAGGGCAACACTGAAGCTTTCTTT.

The V gene is TRBV7-9, the J gene TRBJ2-2; 14 nucleotides align to TRBD2. The V gene's germline CDR1 is SEHNR and CDR2 FQNEAQ (reference sequence). Trimming cost V 4 bases and J 4 bases; bases outside gene matches: 8. The CDR3 loop spans 18 amino acids. The CDR3 sequence: CASSSGTSGSDSTGELFF. The CDR3 DNA reads TGTGCCAGCAGCTCTGGGACTAGCGGGAGCGACAGCACCGGGGAGCTGTTTTTT. Full variable domain (missing parts from reference TRBV7-9 and TRBJ2-2): DTGVSQNPRHKITKRGQNVTFRCDPISEHNRLYWYRQTLGQGPEFLTYFQNEAQLEKSRLLSDRFSAERPKGSFSTLEIQRTEQGDSAMYLCASSSGTSGSDSTGELFFGEGSRLTVL.

The rearrangement uses TRBV5-1 and TRBJ1-6; D call uncertain. The V and J ends lost 1 base and 8 bases respectively, with 19 bases between them. The CDR3 covers 17 residues. Germline loops: CDR1 SGHRS, CDR2 YFSETQ. The CDR3, as DNA: TGCGCCAGCAGCTTGAACCCCAGCCCGTCTAGGGATTCACCCCTCCACTTT. This sequence encodes CASSLNPSPSRDSPLHF.

The CDR3 reads CASSQVDRGYSSAVEQYF. The CDR3 bases are TGTGCCAGCAGCCAAGTCGATCGGGGGTATTCTTCGGCTGTCGAGCAGTACTTC. The chain combines TRBV14 with TRBJ2-7; D possibly corresponds to TRBD2 (6 bases). V dropped 1 base and J dropped 6 bases, with 25 bases sitting between them. The CDR3 length is 18 residues. Germline CDR1 is SGHDN and CDR2 is FVKESK.

The V call is TRBV7-9, the J call TRBJ2-2, with 9 positions matching TRBD1. This CDR3 is 15 amino acids long. V trimming: 4 bases; J trimming: 6 bases; junction bases outside the gene matches: 6. CDR1 SEHNR and CDR2 FQNEAQ come from the germline V gene (reference sequence). The CDR3 loop reads CASSSRDRVAGELFF. DNA of the CDR3: TGTGCCAGCAGCTCCCGGGACAGGGTAGCCGGGGAGCTGTTTTTT.

This chain links TRBV12-3 or TRBV12-4 with TRBJ2-7; unclear D gene. CDR3 length: 11 residues. V gave up 5 bases and J gave up 7 bases, with 9 bases separating them. CDR3 loop: CASSTEREQYF. The CDR3, as DNA: TGTGCCAGCAGTACCGAGAGAGAGCAGTACTTC.

CDR3 sequence reads: CACRGQSKPYNEQFF. The CDR3 DNA reads TGTGCCTGCCGCGGACAGTCCAAGCCCTACAATGAGCAGTTCTTC. The rearrangement links TRBV19 to TRBJ2-1, with D possibly matching TRBD1 (6 bases). This CDR3 spans 15 amino acids. In germline, CDR1 is LNHDA, CDR2 SQIVND (reference sequence). Trimming took off 11 bases at V and 2 bases at J, with 19 bases between the two ends.

The rearrangement uses TRBV29-1 and TRBJ1-4; D gene ambiguous. This CDR3 contains 13 residues. V was cut by 6 bases and J by 4 bases, with 12 bases left in between. Germline assignment: CDR1 SQVTM and CDR2 ANQGSEA. The CDR3 here is CSVSDVLNEKLFF. DNA of the CDR3: TGCAGCGTCTCCGATGTCCTTAATGAAAAACTGTTTTTT.

CDR3 region: CASSVEGHVKDGYTF. The CDR3 bases are TGTGCCAGCAGCGTAGAGGGACATGTCAAGGATGGCTACACCTTC. V usage is TRBV9 and J usage is TRBJ1-2; perhaps TRBD1 as D (6 bases). The germline V and J ends were trimmed by 0 bases and 6 bases, with 15 bases remaining between them. The germline V gene encodes CDR1 SGDLS and CDR2 YYNGEE. The CDR3 runs 15 residues.

The genes are TRBV28 and TRBJ2-6; 8 nucleotides align to TRBD1. The CDR3 totals 16 residues. Germline CDR1 and CDR2: MDHEN and SYDVKM. J gave up 0 bases and V 7 bases, and 5 bases lay outside the gene matches. The CDR3 DNA follows: TGTGCCAGCACTCAGGGGGCCCACTCTGGGGCCAACGTCCTGACTTTC. Its protein is CASTQGAHSGANVLTF.

The genes are TRBV7-6 and TRBJ2-2; D is undetermined. This CDR3 contains 18 residues. CDR1 is SGHVS and CDR2 is FNYEAQ in the germline V gene. Between the trimmed V and J ends, which lost 2 bases and 6 bases, there was a span of 22 bases. CDR3 loop: CASSLFPEGEEDAGELFF. The CDR3 DNA sequence: TGTGCCAGCAGCTTATTCCCGGAAGGTGAAGAGGACGCCGGGGAGCTGTTTTTT.

The rearrangement uses TRBV27 and TRBJ1-5; D is unclear. The CDR3 has 14 amino acids. Trimming removed 0 bases at V and 4 bases at J, with 7 bases between. Germline lookup yields CDR1 MNHEY and CDR2 SMNVEV (reference sequence). Here the CDR3 reads CASSLSIRNQPQHF. In DNA form, the CDR3 reads TGTGCCAGCAGTTTATCCATCAGGAATCAGCCCCAGCATTTT.

The chain couples TRBV5-5 to TRBJ1-6; D call uncertain. Trimming took off 5 bases at V and 0 bases at J, with 12 bases between the two ends. CDR1 and CDR2 from the germline V gene are SGHKS and YYEKEE (reference sequence). The CDR3 has 16 residues. This chain's CDR3 is CASSRQTSSYNSPLHF. The CDR3, as DNA: TGTGCCAGCAGTCGACAAACGAGCTCCTATAATTCACCCCTCCACTTT.

V and J are TRBV6-4 and TRBJ2-7; 10 bases are shared with TRBD1. V lost 5 bases, J lost 4 bases, and 11 bases stayed unmatched. The CDR3 is 16 amino acids. Germline CDR1 reads MRHNA; CDR2 reads SNTAGT. Written as DNA, the CDR3 is TGTGCCAGCAGTCCGAACCCAAGACAGGGGGCTTACGAGCAGTACTTC. The encoded protein is CASSPNPRQGAYEQYF.

The chain employs TRBV13 and TRBJ2-7, with 13 bases identical to TRBD2. The CDR3 spans 15 residues. V was clipped by 4 bases and J by 2 bases; unmatched bases: 2. The germline gives CDR1 PRHDT, CDR2 FYEKMQ (reference sequence). CDR3 amino acids: CASSSGLAGTYEQYF. CDR3 in DNA: TGTGCCAGCAGCTCGGGACTAGCGGGAACCTACGAGCAGTACTTC.

This clone was recorded a few times. The germline gene is not matched at one end of the junction; a read error may be the cause. For the CDR3, the DNA is TGTGCCAGCAGTGACTGGGACACCTATCATTCACCCCTCCACTTT. This encodes CASSDWDTYHSPLHF. The chain is built from TRBV6-4 and TRBJ1-6; the D gene is possibly TRBD1 (6 bases). CDR3 length equals 15 residues. Germline V gene lookup returns CDR1 MRHNA and CDR2 SNTAGT.

The V and J genes are TRBV5-1 and TRBJ2-1; tentatively, D is TRBD2 (6 bases). CDR3 length: 14 amino acids. The V gene lost 0 bases and the J gene lost 9 bases, with 13 bases spanning the gap. CDR1 SGHRS and CDR2 YFSETQ come from the germline V gene. CDR3 in DNA: TGCGCCAGCAGCTTGGGCGGGACGGGGAGTGAGCAGTTCTTC. It yields the protein CASSLGGTGSEQFF.

This rearrangement joins TRBV6-5 to TRBJ2-4; no clear D gene. Trimming took off 4 bases at V and 5 bases at J, with 18 bases between the two ends. The CDR3 sequence is 16 residues long. CDR1 and CDR2 (germline): MNHEY, SVGAGI. As DNA, the CDR3 is TGTGCCAGCAGTTTCCGGACGCACCCTGGGGAAAACATTCAGTACTTC. It yields the protein CASSFRTHPGENIQYF.

Here the CDR3 DNA reads TGTGCCAGCAGCTTAAAAATGGGGGCGACGGGACAAACTGAAGCTTTCTTT. It is translated as CASSLKMGATGQTEAFF. The chain combines TRBV7-3 with TRBJ1-1; D possibly corresponds to TRBD1 (6 bases). Trimming took 1 base from V and 5 from J, leaving 20 bases between them. CDR1 and CDR2 from the germline V gene are SGHTA and FQGTGA. There are 17 residues in the CDR3.

V and J are TRBV5-6 and TRBJ1-2; D not resolved. Trimming took 0 bases from V and 10 from J, leaving 7 bases between them. Germline V CDR1 and CDR2: SGHDT, YYEEEE. This CDR3 region has 11 residues. DNA of the CDR3: TGTGCCAGCAGCTTGGGACATCTCTACACCTTC. Translating gives CASSLGHLYTF.

The chain recombines TRBV18 with TRBJ1-5; perhaps TRBD1 as D (5 bases). The V gene lost 3 bases and the J gene lost 2 bases, with 14 bases spanning the gap. The germline CDR1 and CDR2 sequences are KGHSH and LQKENI. The CDR3 is 16 residues long. This CDR3 is CASSPTGGIGNQPQHF. For the CDR3, the DNA is TGTGCCAGCTCACCTACGGGGGGAATCGGCAATCAGCCCCAGCATTTT.

The genes are TRBV9 and TRBJ2-1; D is possibly TRBD1 or TRBD2 (6 bases each). CDR3 length equals 15 residues. V was trimmed by 4 bases and J by 0 bases, leaving 11 bases between them. Germline V gene sequence: CDR1 SGDLS, CDR2 YYNGEE. CDR3 DNA sequence: TGTGCCAGCAGCTCAGAGGGGGGCTCCTACAATGAGCAGTTCTTC. Its translation is CASSSEGGSYNEQFF.